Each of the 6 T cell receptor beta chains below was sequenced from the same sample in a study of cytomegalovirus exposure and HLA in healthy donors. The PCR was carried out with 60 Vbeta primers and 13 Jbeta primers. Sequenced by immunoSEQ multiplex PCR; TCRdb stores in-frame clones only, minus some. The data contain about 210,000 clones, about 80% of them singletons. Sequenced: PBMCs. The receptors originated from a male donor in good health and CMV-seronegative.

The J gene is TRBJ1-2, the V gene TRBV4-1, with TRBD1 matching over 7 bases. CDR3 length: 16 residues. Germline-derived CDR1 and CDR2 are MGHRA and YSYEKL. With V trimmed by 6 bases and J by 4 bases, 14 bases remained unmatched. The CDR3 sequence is CASRTTRGQPSYGYTF. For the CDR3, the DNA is TGCGCCAGCAGGACGACCCGGGGACAGCCATCCTATGGCTACACCTTC.

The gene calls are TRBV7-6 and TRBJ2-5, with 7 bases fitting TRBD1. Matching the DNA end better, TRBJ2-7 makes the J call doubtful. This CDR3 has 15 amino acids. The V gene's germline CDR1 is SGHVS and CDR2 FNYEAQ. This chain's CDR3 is CASSLVEGAFYEQYF. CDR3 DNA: TGTGCCAGCAGCTTAGTCGAGGGGGCGTTTTACGAGCAGTACTTC.

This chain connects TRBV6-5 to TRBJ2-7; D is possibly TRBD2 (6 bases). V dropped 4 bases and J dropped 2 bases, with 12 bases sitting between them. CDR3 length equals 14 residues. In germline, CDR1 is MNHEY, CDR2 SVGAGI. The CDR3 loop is CASSWVGGAYEQYF. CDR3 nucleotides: TGTGCCAGCAGTTGGGTGGGGGGAGCCTACGAGCAGTACTTC.

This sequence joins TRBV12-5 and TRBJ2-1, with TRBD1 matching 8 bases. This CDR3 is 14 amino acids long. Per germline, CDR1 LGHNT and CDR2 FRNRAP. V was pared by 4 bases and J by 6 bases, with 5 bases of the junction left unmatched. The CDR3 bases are TGTGCTAGTGGTTCCCCTGACAGGGGCAATGAGCAGTTCTTC. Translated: CASGSPDRGNEQFF.

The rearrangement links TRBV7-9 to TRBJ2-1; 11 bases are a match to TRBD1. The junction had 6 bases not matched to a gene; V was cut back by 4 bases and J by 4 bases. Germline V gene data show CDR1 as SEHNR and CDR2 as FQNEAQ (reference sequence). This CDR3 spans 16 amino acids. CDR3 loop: CASSSTGTGGYNEQFF. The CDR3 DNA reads TGTGCCAGCAGCTCAACCGGGACAGGGGGGTACAATGAGCAGTTCTTC.

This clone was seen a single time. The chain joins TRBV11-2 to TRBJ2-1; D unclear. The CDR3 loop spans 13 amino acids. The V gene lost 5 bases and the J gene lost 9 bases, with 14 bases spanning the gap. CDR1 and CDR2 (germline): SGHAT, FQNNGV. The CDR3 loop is CASSRNLDFEQFF. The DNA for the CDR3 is TGTGCCAGCAGCCGAAATTTAGACTTTGAGCAGTTCTTC. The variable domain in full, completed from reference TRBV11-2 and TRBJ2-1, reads EAGVAQSPRYKIIEKRQSVAFWCNPISGHATLYWYQQILGQGPKLLIQFQNNGVVDDSQLPKDRFSAERLKGVDSTLKIQPAKLEDSAVYLCASSRNLDFEQFFGPGTRLTVL.